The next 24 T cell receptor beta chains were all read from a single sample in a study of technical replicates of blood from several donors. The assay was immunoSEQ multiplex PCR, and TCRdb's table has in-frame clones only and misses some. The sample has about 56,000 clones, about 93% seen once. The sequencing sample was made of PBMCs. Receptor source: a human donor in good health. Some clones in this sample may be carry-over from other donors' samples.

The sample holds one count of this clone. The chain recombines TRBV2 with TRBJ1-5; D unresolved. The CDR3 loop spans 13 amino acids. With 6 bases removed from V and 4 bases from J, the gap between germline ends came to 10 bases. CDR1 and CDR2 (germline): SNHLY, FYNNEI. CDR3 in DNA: TGTGCCAGCAGCGCAGGTTATAATCAGCCCCAGCATTTT. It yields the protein CASSAGYNQPQHF.

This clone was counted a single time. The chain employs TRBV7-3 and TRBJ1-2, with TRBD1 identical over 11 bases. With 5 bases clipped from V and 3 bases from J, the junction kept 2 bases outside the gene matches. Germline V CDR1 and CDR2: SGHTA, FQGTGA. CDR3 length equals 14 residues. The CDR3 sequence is CASSTGQGDYGYTF. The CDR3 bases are TGTGCCAGCAGCACGGGACAGGGGGACTATGGCTACACCTTC.

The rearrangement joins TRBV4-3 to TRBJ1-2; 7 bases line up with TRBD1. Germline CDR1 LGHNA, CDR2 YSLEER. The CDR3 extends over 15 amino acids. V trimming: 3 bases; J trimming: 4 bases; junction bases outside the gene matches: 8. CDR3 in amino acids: CASSHPRTGSYGYTF. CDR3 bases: TGCGCCAGCAGCCACCCCCGGACAGGCAGCTATGGCTACACCTTC.

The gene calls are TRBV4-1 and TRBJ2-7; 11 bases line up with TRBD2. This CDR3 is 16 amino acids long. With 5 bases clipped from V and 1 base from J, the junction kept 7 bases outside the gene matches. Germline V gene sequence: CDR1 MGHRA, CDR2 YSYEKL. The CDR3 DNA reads TGCGCCAGCAGCTGGGGGAGACTAGCGGGATCCTACGAGCAGTACTTC. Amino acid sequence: CASSWGRLAGSYEQYF.

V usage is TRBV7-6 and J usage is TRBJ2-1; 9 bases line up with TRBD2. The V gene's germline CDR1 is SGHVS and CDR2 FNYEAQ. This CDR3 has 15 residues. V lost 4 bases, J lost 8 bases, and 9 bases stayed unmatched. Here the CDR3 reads CASSSHGASGDEQFF. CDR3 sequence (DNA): TGTGCCAGCAGCTCCCACGGGGCTAGCGGGGATGAGCAGTTCTTC. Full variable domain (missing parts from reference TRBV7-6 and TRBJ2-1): GAGVSQSPRYKVTKRGQDVALRCDPISGHVSLYWYRQALGQGPEFLTYFNYEAQQDKSGLPNDRFSAERPEGSISTLTIQRTEQRDSAMYRCASSSHGASGDEQFFGPGTRLTVL.

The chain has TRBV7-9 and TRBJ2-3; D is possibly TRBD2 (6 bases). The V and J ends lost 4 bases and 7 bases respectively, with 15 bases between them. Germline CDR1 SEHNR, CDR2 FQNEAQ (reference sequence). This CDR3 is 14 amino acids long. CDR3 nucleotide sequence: TGTGCCAGCAGCTCCCCTCCTAGCGCCTATACGCAGTATTTT. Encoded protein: CASSSPPSAYTQYF. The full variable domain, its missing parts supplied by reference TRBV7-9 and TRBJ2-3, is DTGVSQNPRHKITKRGQNVTFRCDPISEHNRLYWYRQTLGQGPEFLTYFQNEAQLEKSRLLSDRFSAERPKGSFSTLEIQRTEQGDSAMYLCASSSPPSAYTQYFGPGTRLTVL.

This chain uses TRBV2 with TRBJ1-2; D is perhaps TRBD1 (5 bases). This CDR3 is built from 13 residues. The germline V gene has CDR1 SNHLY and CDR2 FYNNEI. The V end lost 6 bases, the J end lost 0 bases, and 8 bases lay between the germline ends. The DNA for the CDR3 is TGTGCCAGCAGCAGGGACTCTAACTATGGCTACACCTTC. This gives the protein CASSRDSNYGYTF.

CDR3 nucleotides: TGTGCCAGCAGCCTGGTGGCAGGAGGTGGAGAGACCCAGTACTTC. It specifies CASSLVAGGGETQYF. V usage is TRBV5-6 and J usage is TRBJ2-5; possibly TRBD2 for D (5 bases). The CDR3 is 15 residues long. V was shortened by 4 bases and J by 4 bases, with 17 bases between the two germline ends. Germline V gene sequence: CDR1 SGHDT, CDR2 YYEEEE.

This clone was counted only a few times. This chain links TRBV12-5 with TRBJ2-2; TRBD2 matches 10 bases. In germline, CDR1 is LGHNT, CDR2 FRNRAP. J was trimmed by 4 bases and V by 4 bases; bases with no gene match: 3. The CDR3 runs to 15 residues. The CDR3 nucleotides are TGTGCTAGTGGTTCCGGACTAGCGGCCACCGGGGAGCTGTTTTTT. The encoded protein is CASGSGLAATGELFF.

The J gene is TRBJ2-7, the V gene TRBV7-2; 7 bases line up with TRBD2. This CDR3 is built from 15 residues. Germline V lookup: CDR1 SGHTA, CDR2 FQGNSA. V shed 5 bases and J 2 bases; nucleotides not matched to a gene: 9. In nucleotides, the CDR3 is TGTGCCAGCAGCCCCCGGGAGGTACCTACCTACGAGCAGTACTTC. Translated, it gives CASSPREVPTYEQYF.

CDR3 sequence (DNA): TGTGCCAGCAGTGACTCGGGGACTAGCAGCTACAATGAGCAGTTCTTC. Protein product: CASSDSGTSSYNEQFF. The gene calls are TRBV6-4 and TRBJ2-1; 9 positions match TRBD2. The germline CDR1 and CDR2 sequences are MRHNA and SNTAGT. V shed 0 bases, J shed 3 bases, and the junction held 3 bases outside the gene matches. This CDR3 comprises 16 residues.

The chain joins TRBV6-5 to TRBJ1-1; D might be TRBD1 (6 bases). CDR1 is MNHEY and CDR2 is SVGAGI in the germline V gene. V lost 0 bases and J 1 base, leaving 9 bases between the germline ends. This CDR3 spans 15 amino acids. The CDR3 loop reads CASSYSQGRNTEAFF. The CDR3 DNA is TGTGCCAGCAGTTACTCGCAGGGGCGGAACACTGAAGCTTTCTTT.

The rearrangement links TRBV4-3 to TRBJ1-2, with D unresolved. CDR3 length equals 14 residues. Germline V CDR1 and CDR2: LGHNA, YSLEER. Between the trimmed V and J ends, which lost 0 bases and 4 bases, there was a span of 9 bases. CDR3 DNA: TGCGCCAGCAGCCAAGACGCGGGAGTCTATGGCTACACCTTC. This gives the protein CASSQDAGVYGYTF.

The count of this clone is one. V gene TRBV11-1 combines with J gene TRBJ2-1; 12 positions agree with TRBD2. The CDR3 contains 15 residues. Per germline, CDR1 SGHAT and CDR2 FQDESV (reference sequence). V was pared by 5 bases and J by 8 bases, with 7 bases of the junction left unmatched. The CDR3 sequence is CASSPGLAGIDEQFF. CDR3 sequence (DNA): TGTGCCAGCAGCCCTGGACTAGCGGGAATCGATGAGCAGTTCTTC. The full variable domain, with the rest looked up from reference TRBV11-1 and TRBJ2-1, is EAEVAQSPRYKITEKSQAVAFWCDPISGHATLYWYRQILGQGPELLVQFQDESVVDDSQLPKDRFSAERLKGVDSTLKIQPAELGDSAMYLCASSPGLAGIDEQFFGPGTRLTVL.

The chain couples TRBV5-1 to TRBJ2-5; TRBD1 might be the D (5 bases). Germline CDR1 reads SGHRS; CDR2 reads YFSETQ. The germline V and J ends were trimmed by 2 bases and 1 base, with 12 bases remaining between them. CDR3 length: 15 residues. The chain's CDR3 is CASSLGDSPQETQYF. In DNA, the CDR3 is TGCGCCAGCAGCTTAGGCGACAGCCCCCAAGAGACCCAGTACTTC.

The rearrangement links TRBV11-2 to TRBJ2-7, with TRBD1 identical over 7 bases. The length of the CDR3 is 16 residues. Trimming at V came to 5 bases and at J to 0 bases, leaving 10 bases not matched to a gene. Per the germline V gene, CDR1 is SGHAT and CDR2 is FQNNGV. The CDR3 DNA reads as TGTGCCAGCAGCGGATACCGGGACAGAAGCTCCTACGAGCAGTACTTC. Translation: CASSGYRDRSSYEQYF.

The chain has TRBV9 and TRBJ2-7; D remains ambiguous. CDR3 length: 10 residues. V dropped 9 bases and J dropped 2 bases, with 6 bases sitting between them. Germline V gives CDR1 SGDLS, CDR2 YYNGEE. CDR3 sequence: CAKLTYEQYF. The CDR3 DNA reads TGTGCCAAACTAACCTACGAGCAGTACTTC.

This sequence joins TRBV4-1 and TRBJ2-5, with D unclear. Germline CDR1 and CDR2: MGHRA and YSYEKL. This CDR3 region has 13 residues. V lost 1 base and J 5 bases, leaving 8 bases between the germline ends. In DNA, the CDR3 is TGCGCCAGCAGCCAAGCCTGGAGTGAGACCCAGTACTTC. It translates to CASSQAWSETQYF.

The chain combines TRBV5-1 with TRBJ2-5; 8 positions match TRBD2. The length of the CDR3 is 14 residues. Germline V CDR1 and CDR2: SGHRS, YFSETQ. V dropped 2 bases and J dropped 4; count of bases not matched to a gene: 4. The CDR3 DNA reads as TGCGCCAGCAGCTTTGTTACTAGCGGAGAGACCCAGTACTTC. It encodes CASSFVTSGETQYF.

The CDR3 bases are TGTGCCAGCAGCCTACGTAGCACTGAAGCTTTCTTT. Residues: CASSLRSTEAFF. This chain uses TRBV6-6 with TRBJ1-1; D unresolved. The CDR3 runs 12 residues. CDR1 MNHNY and CDR2 SVGAGI come from the germline V gene (reference sequence). Trimming left V 6 bases short and J 4 bases short, with 9 bases between.

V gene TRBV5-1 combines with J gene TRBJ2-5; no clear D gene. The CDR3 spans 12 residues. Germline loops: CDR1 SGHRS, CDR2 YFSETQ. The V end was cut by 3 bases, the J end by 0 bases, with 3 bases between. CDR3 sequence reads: CASSSNQETQYF. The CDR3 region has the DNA TGCGCCAGCAGCTCCAACCAAGAGACCCAGTACTTC.

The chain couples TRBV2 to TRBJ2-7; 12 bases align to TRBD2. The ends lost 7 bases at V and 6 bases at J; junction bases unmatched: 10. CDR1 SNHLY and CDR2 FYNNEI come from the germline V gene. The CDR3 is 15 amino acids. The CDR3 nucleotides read TGTGCCAGCACCTCTAGCGGGAGGGCCGTTGGCGAGCAGTACTTC. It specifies CASTSSGRAVGEQYF.

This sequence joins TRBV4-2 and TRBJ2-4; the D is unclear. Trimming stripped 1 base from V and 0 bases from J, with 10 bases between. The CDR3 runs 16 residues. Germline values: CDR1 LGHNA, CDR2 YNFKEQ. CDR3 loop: CASSQVRRLAKNIQYF. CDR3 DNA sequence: TGTGCCAGCAGCCAAGTAAGGCGGCTAGCCAAAAACATTCAGTACTTC.

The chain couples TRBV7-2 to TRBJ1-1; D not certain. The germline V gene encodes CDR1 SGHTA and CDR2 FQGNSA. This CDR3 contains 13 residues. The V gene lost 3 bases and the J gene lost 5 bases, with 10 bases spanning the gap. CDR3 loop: CASSFGEATEAFF. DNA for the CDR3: TGTGCCAGCAGCTTTGGCGAAGCGACTGAAGCTTTCTTT.